A selection of T cell receptor beta chains follows, all from one sample in a study of long-term antiretroviral therapy in people with HIV. Libraries were prepared by immunoSEQ multiplex PCR; TCRdb keeps only in-frame clonotypes and omits some of them. The data show tens of thousands of clones, 80% to 85% seen once. The source was unsorted PBMCs, collected 2.7 to 2.9 years after starting antiretroviral therapy. Every receptor here comes from a man younger than 40 with HIV. CDR3s include the opening cysteine and the closing phenylalanine or tryptophan. The D gene is left open where the match is weak. Clone size is given for some rows only: seen once, a few or many times, or a class if the clone is expanded.

. TRBJ1-2 . TRBV6-1 TGTGCCGGCACGACAGTGGTGGGCTATGGCTACACCTTC CAGTTVVGYGYTF
. TRBJ1-2 . TRBV29-1 TGCAGCGCCTCCCCCCGGGGGGGTAAGGATGGCTACACCTTC CSASPRGGKDGYTF
once TRBJ2-7 . TRBV11-2 TGTGCCAGCAGCTTAGGAAAAAACGACCGGGGCCAACAGTACTTC CASSLGKNDRGQQYF
. TRBJ2-5 TRBD1 TRBV7-9 TGTGCCAGCAGTAGAGGACAGGGTGGTGTGGAGACCCAGTACTTC CASSRGQGGVETQYF
. TRBJ2-2 . TRBV6-6 TGTGCCAGCAGTTACCCCCGGGGTGCGAACACCGGGGAGCTGTTTTTT CASSYPRGANTGELFF
. TRBJ2-7 TRBD1 TRBV13 TGTGCCAGCAGCTCACAGGGGAGCTCCTACGAGCAGTACTTC CASSSQGSSYEQYF
once TRBJ2-3 . TRBV7-2 TGTGCCAGCAGCTCCCTACTAATGGGCACAGATACGCAGTATTTT CASSSLLMGTDTQYF
. TRBJ2-3 . TRBV6-1 TGTGCCAGCAGTGAAGGTGTCCCAGATACGCAGTATTTT CASSEGVPDTQYF
. TRBJ1-2 . TRBV9 TGTGCCAGCAGCGTAGCTGTCGACCCTGACCATGGCTACACCTTC CASSVAVDPDHGYTF
. TRBJ2-7 . TRBV14 TGTGCCAGCAGCCAAGTTCCGGGACATCCCTCCTACGAGCAGTACTTC CASSQVPGHPSYEQYF
. TRBJ1-2 . TRBV11-2 TGTGCCAGCAGCGGGGGCCGCTACACCTTC CASSGGRYTF
once TRBJ1-1 . TRBV6-1 TGTGCCAGCGAGGCGGCCAGGGGGAACACTGAAGCTTTCTTT CASEAARGNTEAFF